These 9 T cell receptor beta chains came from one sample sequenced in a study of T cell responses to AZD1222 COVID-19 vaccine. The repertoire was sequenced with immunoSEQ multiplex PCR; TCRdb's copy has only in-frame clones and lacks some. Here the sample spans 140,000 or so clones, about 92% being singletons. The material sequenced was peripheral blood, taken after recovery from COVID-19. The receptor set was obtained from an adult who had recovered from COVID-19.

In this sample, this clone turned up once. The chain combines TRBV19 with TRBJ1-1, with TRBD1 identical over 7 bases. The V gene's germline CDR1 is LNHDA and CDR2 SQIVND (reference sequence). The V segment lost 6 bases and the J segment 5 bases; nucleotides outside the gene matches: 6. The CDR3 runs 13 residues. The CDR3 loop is CASSRQGMTEAFF. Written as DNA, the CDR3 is TGTGCCAGTAGCCGACAGGGAATGACTGAAGCTTTCTTT. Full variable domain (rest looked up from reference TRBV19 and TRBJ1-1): DGGITQSPKYLFRKEGQNVTLSCEQNLNHDAMYWYRQDPGQGLRLIYYSQIVNDFQKGDIAEGYSVSREKKESFPLTVTSAQKNPTAFYLCASSRQGMTEAFFGQGTRLTVV.

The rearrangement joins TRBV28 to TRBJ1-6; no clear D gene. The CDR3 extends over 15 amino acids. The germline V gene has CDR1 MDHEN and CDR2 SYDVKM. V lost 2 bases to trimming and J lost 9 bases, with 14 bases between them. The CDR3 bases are TGTGCCAGCAGTTTACTCATGACAACCTCTTCACCCCTCCACTTT. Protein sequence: CASSLLMTTSSPLHF.

Written as DNA, the CDR3 is TGTGCCAGCAGTGTACCGGGACAGGGGAACACTGAAGCTTTCTTT. Translated, it gives CASSVPGQGNTEAFF. The chain combines TRBV28 with TRBJ1-1; 9 bases agree with TRBD1. CDR1 is MDHEN and CDR2 is SYDVKM in the germline V gene. The CDR3 loop spans 15 amino acids. J was trimmed by 1 base and V by 5 bases; bases with no gene match: 5.

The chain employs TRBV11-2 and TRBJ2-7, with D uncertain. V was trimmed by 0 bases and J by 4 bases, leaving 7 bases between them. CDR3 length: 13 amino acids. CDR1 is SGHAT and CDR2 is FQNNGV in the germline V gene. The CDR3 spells CASSLEAAYEQYF. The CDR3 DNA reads TGTGCCAGCAGCTTAGAGGCAGCTTACGAGCAGTACTTC.

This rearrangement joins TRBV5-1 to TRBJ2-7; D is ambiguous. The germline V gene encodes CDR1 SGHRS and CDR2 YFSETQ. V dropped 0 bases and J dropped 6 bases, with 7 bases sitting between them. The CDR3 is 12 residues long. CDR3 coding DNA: TGCGCCAGCAGCTTGGACACGGTCGAGCAGTACTTC. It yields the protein CASSLDTVEQYF. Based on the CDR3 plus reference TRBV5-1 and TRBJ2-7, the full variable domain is KAGVTQTPRYLIKTRGQQVTLSCSPISGHRSVSWYQQTPGQGLQFLFEYFSETQRNKGNFPGRFSGRQFSNSRSEMNVSTLELGDSALYLCASSLDTVEQYFGPGTRLTVT.

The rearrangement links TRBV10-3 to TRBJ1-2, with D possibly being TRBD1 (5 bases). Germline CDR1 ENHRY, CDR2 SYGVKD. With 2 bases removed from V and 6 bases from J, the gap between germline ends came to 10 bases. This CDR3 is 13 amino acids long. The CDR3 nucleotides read TGTGCCATCAGTGAGAGATTACAGGATGGCTACACCTTC. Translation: CAISERLQDGYTF.

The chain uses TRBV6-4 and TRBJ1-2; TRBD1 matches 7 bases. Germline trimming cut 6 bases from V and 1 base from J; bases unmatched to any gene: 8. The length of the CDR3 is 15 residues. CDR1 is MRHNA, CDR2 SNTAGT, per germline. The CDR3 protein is CASRPRQGDNYGYTF. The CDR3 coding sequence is TGTGCCAGCAGACCCCGACAGGGCGATAACTATGGCTACACCTTC.

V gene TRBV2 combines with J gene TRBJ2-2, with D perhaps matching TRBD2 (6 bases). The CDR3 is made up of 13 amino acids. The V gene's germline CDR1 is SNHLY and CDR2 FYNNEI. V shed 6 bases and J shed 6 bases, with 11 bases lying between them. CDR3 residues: CASREGMAGELFF. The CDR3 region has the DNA TGTGCCAGCAGGGAGGGTATGGCCGGGGAGCTGTTTTTT.

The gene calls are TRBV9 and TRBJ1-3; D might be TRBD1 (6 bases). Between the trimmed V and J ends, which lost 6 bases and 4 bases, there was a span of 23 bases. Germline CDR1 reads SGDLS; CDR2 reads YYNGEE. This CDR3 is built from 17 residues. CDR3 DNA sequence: TGTGCCAGCACCGCGGGGGGCCACCCGGGCCCGGGAAACACCATATATTTT. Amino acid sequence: CASTAGGHPGPGNTIYF.